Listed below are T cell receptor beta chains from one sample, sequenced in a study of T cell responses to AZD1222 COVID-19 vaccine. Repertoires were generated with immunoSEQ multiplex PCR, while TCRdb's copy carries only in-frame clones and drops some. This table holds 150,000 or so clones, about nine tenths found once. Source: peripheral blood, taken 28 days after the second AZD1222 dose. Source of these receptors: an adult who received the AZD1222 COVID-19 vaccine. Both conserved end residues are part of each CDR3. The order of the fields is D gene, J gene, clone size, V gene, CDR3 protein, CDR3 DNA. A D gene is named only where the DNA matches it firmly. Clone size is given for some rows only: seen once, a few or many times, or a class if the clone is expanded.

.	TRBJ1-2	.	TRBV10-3	CAISAQGTLGYGYTF	TGTGCCATCAGTGCTCAAGGGACCCTCGGCTACGGCTACACCTTC
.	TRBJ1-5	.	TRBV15	CATSRDRVYQPQHF	TGTGCCACCAGCAGAGACAGGGTTTACCAGCCCCAGCATTTT
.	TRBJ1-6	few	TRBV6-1	CASSDRENSPLHF	TGTGCCAGCAGTGACAGGGAAAATTCACCCCTCCACTTT
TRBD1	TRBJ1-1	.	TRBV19	CATETGVNTEAFF	TGTGCCACCGAGACAGGGGTAAACACTGAAGCTTTCTTT
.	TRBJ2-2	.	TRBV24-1	CATSDLAQGKTGELFF	TGTGCCACCAGTGATTTGGCACAGGGCAAAACCGGGGAGCTGTTTTTT
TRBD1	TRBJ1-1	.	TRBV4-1	CASSGQGYTEAFF	TGCGCCAGCAGTGGACAGGGGTACACTGAAGCTTTCTTT
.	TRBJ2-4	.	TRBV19	CASSHREGKNIQYF	TGTGCCAGTAGTCACAGGGAGGGCAAAAACATTCAGTACTTC
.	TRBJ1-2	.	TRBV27	CASSSRGQNYGYTF	TGTGCCAGCAGTTCCCGTGGGCAAAACTATGGCTACACCTTC
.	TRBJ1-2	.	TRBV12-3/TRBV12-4	CASRRDIGYGYTF	TGTGCCAGCAGGCGGGACATCGGCTATGGCTACACCTTC
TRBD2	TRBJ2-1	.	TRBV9	CASSPLGSSGSFDNEQFF	TGTGCCAGCAGCCCACTTGGGAGTAGCGGGAGTTTCGACAATGAGCAGTTCTTC
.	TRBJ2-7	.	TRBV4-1	CASSQAAGSYEQYF	TGCGCCAGCAGCCAGGCCGCGGGCTCCTACGAGCAGTACTTC